This T cell receptor (beta chain) was recovered during a study of regulatory T cells in long-lasting Graves disease. About the study: Antithyroid drug exposure in newly diagnosed Graves' patients had lasted under 3 months.

Germline loops: CDR1 SGHRS, CDR2 YFSETQ. With 0 bases removed from V and 16 bases from J, the gap between germline ends came to 20 bases. The CDR3 is 14 residues long. Time point denoted: newly diagnosed GD, antithyroid drugs for less than 3 months. PBMCs were the source of the RNA used for TCR sequencing. Building of the TCR beta libraries involved iRepertoire HTBI primers and Arm-PCR of CDR3 regions. A single record per CDR3 protein comes from TCRdb applying MiXCR to the multiplex PCR reads. This table holds about 610,000 distinct CDR3 sequences, around 16% found once. This same sample was also part of a study on T cells in Graves' hyperthyroidism and ophthalmopathy.

The origin of this receptor is a man aged 18 to 35 with Graves disease. Sequencing was performed on peripheral blood mononuclear cells (PBMCs), taken at new diagnosis, from a patient treated with antithyroid drugs. This chain connects TRBV5-1 to TRBJ2-1; D may be TRBD2 (5 bases). CDR3 in DNA: TGCGCCAGCAGCTTGGGGAATCCTACGGAGGCAGGTTTCTTC. It is translated as CASSLGNPTEAGFF.